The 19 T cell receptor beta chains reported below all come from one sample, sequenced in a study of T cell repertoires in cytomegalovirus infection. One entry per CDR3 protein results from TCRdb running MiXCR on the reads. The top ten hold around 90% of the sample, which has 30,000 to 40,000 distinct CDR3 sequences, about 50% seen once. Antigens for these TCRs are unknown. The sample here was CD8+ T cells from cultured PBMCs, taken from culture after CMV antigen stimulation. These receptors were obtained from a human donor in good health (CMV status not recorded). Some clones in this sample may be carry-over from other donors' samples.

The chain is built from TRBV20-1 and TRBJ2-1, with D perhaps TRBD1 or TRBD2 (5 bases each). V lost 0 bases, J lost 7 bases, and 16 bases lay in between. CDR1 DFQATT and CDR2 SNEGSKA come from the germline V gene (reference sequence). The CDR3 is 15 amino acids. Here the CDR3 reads CSARDGTLGANEQFF. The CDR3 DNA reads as TGCAGTGCTAGAGATGGGACCCTCGGAGCGAATGAGCAGTTCTTC.

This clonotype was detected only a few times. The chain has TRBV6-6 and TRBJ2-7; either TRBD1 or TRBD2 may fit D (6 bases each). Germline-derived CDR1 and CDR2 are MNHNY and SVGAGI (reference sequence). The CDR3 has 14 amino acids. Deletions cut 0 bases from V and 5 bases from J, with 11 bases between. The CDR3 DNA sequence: TGTGCCAGCAGTTACTCGTCGGGGGCAAACGAGCAGTACTTC. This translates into CASSYSSGANEQYF.

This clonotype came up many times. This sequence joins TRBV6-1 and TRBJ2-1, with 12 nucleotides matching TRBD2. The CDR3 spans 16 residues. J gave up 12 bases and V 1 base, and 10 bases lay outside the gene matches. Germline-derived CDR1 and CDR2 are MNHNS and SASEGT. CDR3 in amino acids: CASSEGLLAGGRMQFF. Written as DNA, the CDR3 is TGTGCCAGCAGTGAAGGACTTCTAGCGGGAGGGCGTATGCAGTTCTTC.

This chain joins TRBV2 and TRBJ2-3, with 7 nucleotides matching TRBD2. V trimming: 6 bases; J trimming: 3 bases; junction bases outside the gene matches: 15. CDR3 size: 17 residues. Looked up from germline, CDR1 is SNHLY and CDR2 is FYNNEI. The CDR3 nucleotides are TGTGCCAGCAGGGGAGGTCAGCGGCTGCGGGGGACAGATACGCAGTATTTT. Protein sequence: CASRGGQRLRGTDTQYF.

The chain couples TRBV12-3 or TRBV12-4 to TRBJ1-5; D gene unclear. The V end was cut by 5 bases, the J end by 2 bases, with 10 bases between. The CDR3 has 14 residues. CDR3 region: CASSLGRRNQPQHF. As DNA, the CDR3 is TGTGCCAGCAGTCTCGGACGGCGCAATCAGCCCCAGCATTTT.

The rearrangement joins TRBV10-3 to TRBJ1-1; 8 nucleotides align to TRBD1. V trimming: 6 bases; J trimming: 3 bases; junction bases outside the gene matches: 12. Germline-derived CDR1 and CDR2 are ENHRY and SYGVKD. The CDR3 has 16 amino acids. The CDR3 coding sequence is TGTGCCATCAGCCGAGGACAGGGAAGGTTGTACACTGAAGCTTTCTTT. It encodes CAISRGQGRLYTEAFF.

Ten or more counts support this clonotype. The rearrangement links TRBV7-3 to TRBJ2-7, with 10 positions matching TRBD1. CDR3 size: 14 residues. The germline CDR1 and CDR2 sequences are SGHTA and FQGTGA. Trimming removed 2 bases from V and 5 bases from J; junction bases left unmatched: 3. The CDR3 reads CASSLPGQGNEQYF. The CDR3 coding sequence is TGTGCCAGCAGCTTACCGGGACAGGGGAACGAGCAGTACTTC.

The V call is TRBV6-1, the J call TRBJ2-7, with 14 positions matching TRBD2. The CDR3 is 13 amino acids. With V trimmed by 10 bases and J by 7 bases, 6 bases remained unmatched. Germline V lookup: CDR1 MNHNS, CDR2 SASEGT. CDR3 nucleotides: TGTGCCACCTCCGGACTAGCGGGAGGTGAGCAGTACTTC. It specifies CATSGLAGGEQYF.

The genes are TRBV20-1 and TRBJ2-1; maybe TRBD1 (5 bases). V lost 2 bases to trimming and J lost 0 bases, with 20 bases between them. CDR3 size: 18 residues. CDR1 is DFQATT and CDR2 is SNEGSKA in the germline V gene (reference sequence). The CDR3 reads CSARMTLLDKPSYNEQFF. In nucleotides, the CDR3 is TGCAGTGCTAGAATGACGCTTCTGGACAAGCCCTCCTACAATGAGCAGTTCTTC.

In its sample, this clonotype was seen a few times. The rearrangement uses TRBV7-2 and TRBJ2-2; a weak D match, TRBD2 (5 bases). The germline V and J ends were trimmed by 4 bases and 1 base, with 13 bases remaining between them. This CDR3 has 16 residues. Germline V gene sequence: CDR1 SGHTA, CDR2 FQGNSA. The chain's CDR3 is CASSSPRGVNTGELFF. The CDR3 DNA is TGTGCCAGCAGCTCCCCACGGGGAGTGAACACCGGGGAGCTGTTTTTT.

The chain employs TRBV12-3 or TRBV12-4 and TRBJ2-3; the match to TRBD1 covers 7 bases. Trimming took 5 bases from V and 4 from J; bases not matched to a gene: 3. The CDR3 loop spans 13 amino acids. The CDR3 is CASSQTGADTQYF. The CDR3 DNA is TGTGCCAGCAGTCAAACAGGGGCAGATACGCAGTATTTT.

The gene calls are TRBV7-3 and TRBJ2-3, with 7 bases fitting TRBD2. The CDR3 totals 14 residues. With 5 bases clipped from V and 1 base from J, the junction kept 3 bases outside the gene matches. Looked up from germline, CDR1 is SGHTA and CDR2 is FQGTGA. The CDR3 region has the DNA TGTGCCAGCAGCCCCCGGGGGGGCACAGATACGCAGTATTTT. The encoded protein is CASSPRGGTDTQYF.

The DNA for the CDR3 is TGTGCCAGCAGCCAAGATCATACTAGCGGGAGCCCTTACAATGAGCAGTTCTTC. Protein sequence: CASSQDHTSGSPYNEQFF. The chain is built from TRBV14 and TRBJ2-1, with 11 bases aligning to TRBD2. Germline CDR1 and CDR2: SGHDN and FVKESK. There are 18 residues in the CDR3. V gave up 0 bases and J gave up 4 bases; unmatched junction bases: 8.

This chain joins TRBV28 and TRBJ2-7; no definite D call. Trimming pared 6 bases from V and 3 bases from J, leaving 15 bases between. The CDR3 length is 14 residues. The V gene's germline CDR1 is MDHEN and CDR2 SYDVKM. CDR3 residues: CASSPPESDYEQYF. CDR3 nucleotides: TGTGCCAGCAGCCCCCCCGAATCGGACTACGAGCAGTACTTC.

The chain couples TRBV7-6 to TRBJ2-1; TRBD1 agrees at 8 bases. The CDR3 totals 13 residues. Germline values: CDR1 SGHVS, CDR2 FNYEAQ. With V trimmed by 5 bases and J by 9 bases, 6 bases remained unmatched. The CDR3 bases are TGTGCCAGCAGCCCCACAGGGGGGCCTGAGCAGTTCTTC. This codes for CASSPTGGPEQFF.

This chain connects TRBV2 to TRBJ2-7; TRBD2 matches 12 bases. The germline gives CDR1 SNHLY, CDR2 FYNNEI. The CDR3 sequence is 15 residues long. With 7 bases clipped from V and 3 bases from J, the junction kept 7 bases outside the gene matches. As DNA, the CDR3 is TGTGCCAGCAAGGCTAGCGGGGGGGGGTACTACGAGCAGTACTTC. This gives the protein CASKASGGGYYEQYF. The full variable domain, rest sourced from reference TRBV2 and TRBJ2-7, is EPEVTQTPSHQVTQMGQEVILRCVPISNHLYFYWYRQILGQKVEFLVSFYNNEISEKSEIFDDQFSVERPDGSNFTLKIRSTKLEDSAMYFCASKASGGGYYEQYFGPGTRLTVT.

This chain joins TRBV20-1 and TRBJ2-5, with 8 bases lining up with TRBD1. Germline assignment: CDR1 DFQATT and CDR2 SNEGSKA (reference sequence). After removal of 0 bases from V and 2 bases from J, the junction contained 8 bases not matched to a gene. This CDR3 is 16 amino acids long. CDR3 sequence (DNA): TGCAGTGCTAGAGATCCTGCAGGGGGCTGGCAAGAGACCCAGTACTTC. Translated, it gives CSARDPAGGWQETQYF.

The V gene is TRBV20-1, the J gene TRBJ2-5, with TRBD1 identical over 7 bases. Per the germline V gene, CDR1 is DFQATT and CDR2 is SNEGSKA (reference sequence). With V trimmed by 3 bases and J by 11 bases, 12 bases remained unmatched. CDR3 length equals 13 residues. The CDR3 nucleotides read TGCAGTGCTAGTAGTCGAGGGGGCCTGTCACAGTACTTC. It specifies CSASSRGGLSQYF.

The CDR3 DNA follows: TGTGCCAGCAGCTTAACGAGTTATAGTAATGAGCAGTTCTTC. Protein product: CASSLTSYSNEQFF. The chain links TRBV7-2 to TRBJ2-1; D ambiguous. V was shortened by 2 bases and J by 7 bases, with 12 bases between the two germline ends. Germline lookup yields CDR1 SGHTA and CDR2 FQGNSA. The CDR3 runs 14 residues.